Listed below are T cell receptor beta chains from one sample, sequenced in a study of shared clonotypes between healthy human individuals. Some clones are missing from TCRdb's copy, which holds only in-frame ones; the method was immunoSEQ multiplex PCR. This table holds approximately 2,300,000 clones, about 90% found once. The specimen sequenced was naive CD4+ T cells from PBMCs. The receptors were gathered from a man between 18 and 35 years old in good health. Some clones in this sample may be carry-over from other donors' samples. The conserved cysteine and the conserved F or W are not part of the CDR3 here. D genes are given only for firm matches.

j_call | v_call | d_call | cdr3_aa
TRBJ2-1 | TRBV9 | TRBD2 | ASSRTGTSGTEQF
TRBJ2-5 | TRBV4-1 | . | ASSQAGRETQY
TRBJ2-7 | TRBV9 | . | ASSPLGSAFEQY
TRBJ2-2 | TRBV15 | . | ATSREGRNTGELF
TRBJ2-7 | TRBV5-1 | TRBD1 | ASSLGDRGYEQY
TRBJ1-4 | TRBV7-2 | . | ASSSERHSDNEKLF
TRBJ1-4 | TRBV5-1 | TRBD1 | ASSPQGVSNEKLF
TRBJ1-3 | TRBV7-2 | . | ASSAGSGALSGNTIY
TRBJ1-3 | TRBV7-9 | . | ASSSEGNTIY
TRBJ2-7 | TRBV11-3 | . | ASSSRSSYEQY
TRBJ1-1 | TRBV5-1 | . | ASSSTGTLNTEAF
TRBJ2-1 | TRBV6-6 | . | ASSYQGPLHFEQF
TRBJ1-3 | TRBV25-1 | . | ASSLPGYSGNTIY
TRBJ1-4 | TRBV5-1 | . | ASSLFSNEKLF